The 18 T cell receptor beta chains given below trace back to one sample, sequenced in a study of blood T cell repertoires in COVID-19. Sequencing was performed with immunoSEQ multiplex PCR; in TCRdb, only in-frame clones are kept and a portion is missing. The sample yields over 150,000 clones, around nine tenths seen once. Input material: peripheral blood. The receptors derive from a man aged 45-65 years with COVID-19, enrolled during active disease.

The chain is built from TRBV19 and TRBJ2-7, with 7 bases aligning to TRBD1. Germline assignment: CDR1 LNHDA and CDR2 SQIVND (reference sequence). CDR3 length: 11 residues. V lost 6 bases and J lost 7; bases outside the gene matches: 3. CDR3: CASRGDREQYF. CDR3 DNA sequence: TGTGCCAGTAGAGGGGACAGAGAGCAGTACTTC.

In DNA, the CDR3 is TGTGCCAGCAGCCTATCGGGAACAGCCTACGAGCAGTACTTC. It yields the protein CASSLSGTAYEQYF. V and J are TRBV4-2 and TRBJ2-7; possibly TRBD2 for D (5 bases). In germline, CDR1 is LGHNA, CDR2 YNFKEQ. This CDR3 contains 14 residues. V lost 4 bases and J 2 bases, leaving 12 bases between the germline ends.

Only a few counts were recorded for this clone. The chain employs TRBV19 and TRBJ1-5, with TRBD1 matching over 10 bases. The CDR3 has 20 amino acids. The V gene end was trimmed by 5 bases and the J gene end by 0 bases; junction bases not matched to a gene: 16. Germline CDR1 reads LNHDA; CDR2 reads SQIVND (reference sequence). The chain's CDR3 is CASSPNGQGVGLISNQPQHF. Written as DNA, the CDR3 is TGTGCCAGTAGTCCGAACGGACAGGGGGTCGGGCTAATTAGCAATCAGCCCCAGCATTTT. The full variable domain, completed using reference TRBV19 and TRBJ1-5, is DGGITQSPKYLFRKEGQNVTLSCEQNLNHDAMYWYRQDPGQGLRLIYYSQIVNDFQKGDIAEGYSVSREKKESFPLTVTSAQKNPTAFYLCASSPNGQGVGLISNQPQHFGDGTRLSIL.

The CDR3 bases are TGTGCCAGCTCTTCACAGGGGGCGTCTGGGGCCAACGTCCTGACTTTC. This codes for CASSSQGASGANVLTF. The chain employs TRBV18 and TRBJ2-6, with 9 positions matching TRBD1. This CDR3 has 16 amino acids. CDR1 and CDR2 (germline): KGHSH, LQKENI. Trimming cost V 6 bases and J 1 base; bases outside gene matches: 4.

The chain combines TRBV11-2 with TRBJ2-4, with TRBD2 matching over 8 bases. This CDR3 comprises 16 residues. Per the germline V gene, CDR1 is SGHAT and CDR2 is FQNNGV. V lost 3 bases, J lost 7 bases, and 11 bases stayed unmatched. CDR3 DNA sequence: TGTGCCAGCAGCTTCAGCGGGAGTAGTATTAGGAACATTCAGTACTTC. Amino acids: CASSFSGSSIRNIQYF.

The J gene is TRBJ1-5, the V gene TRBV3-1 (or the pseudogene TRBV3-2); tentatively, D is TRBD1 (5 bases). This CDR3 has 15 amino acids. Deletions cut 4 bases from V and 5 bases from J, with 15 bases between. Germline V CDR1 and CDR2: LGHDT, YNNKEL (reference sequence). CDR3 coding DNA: TGTGCCAGCAGCCCAAGTCCAGGGATCCATCAGCCCCAGCATTTT. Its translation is CASSPSPGIHQPQHF.

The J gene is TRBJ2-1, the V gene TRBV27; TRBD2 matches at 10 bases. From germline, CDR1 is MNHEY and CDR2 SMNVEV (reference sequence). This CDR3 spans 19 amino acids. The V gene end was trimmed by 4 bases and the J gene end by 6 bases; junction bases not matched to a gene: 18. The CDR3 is CASSYPLAGVQGASNEQFF. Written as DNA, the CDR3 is TGTGCCAGCAGTTATCCTCTAGCGGGAGTTCAGGGGGCCTCCAATGAGCAGTTCTTC.

CDR3 sequence (DNA): TGTGCCATCTTTGTCCTTAACACCGGGGAGCTGTTTTTT. Amino acid sequence: CAIFVLNTGELFF. V usage is TRBV10-3 and J usage is TRBJ2-2; D is undetermined. This CDR3 has 13 residues. Per germline, CDR1 ENHRY and CDR2 SYGVKD. The V gene lost 8 bases and the J gene lost 2 bases, with 9 bases spanning the gap.

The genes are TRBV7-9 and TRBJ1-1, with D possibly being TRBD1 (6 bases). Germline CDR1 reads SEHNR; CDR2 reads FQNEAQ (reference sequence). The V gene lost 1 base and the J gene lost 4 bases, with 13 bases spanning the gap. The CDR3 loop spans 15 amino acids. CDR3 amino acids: CASSLVGGPGTEAFF. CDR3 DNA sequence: TGTGCCAGCAGCTTAGTGGGGGGGCCCGGCACTGAAGCTTTCTTT.

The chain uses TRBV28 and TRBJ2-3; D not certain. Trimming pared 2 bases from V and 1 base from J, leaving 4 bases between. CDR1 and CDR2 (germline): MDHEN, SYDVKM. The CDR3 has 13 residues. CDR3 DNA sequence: TGTGCCAGCAGTTTAGGAGGCACAGATACGCAGTATTTT. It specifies CASSLGGTDTQYF.

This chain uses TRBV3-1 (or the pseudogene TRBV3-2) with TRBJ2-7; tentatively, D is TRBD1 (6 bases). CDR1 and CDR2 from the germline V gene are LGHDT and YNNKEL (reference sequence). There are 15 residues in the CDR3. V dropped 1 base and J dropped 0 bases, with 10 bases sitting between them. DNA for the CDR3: TGTGCCAGCAGCCAAGTCCCGGACAGCTCCTACGAGCAGTACTTC. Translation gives CASSQVPDSSYEQYF.

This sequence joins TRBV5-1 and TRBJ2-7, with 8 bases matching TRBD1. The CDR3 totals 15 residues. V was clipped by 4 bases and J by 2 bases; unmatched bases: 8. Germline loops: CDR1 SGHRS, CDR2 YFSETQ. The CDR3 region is CASSPQGAPAYEQYF. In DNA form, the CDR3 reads TGCGCCAGCAGCCCCCAGGGGGCCCCGGCCTACGAGCAGTACTTC.

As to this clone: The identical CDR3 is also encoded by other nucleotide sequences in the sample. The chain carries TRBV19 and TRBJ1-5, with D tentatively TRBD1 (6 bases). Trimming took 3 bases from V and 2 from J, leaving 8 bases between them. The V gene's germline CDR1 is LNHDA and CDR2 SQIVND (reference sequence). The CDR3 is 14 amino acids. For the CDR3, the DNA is TGTGCCAGTAGTATTGCAGGGGGCAATCAGCCCCAGCATTTT. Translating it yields CASSIAGGNQPQHF.

The CDR3 reads CAISESGAGTEAFF. CDR3 in DNA: TGTGCCATCAGTGAGTCTGGGGCGGGAACTGAAGCTTTCTTT. The chain is built from TRBV10-3 and TRBJ1-1; possible D gene TRBD1, 5 bases. This CDR3 has 14 residues. CDR1 is ENHRY and CDR2 is SYGVKD in the germline V gene. The V end lost 0 bases, the J end lost 5 bases, and 10 bases lay between the germline ends.

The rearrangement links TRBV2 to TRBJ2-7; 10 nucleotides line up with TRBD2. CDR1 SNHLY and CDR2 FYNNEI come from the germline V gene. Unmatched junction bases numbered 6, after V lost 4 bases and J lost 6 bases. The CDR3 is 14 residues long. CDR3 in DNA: TGTGCCAGCAGTGTTAGCGGGGGGACCTCCGAGCAGTACTTC. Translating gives CASSVSGGTSEQYF.

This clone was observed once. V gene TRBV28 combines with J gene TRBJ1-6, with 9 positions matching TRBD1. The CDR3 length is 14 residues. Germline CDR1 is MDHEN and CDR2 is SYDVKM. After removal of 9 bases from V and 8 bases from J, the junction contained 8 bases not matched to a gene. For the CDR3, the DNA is TGTGCCAGTACCCCGGGACAGGGTTATTCACCCCTCCACTTT. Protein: CASTPGQGYSPLHF.

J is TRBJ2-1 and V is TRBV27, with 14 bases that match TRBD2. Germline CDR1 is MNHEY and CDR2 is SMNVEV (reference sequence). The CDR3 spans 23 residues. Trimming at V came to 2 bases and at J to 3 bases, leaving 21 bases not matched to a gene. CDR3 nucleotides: TGTGCCAGCAGTTTAAGGGAGAGTCGACAAGGGACTAGCGGGAGACCTGGCTACAATGAGCAGTTCTTC. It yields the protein CASSLRESRQGTSGRPGYNEQFF.

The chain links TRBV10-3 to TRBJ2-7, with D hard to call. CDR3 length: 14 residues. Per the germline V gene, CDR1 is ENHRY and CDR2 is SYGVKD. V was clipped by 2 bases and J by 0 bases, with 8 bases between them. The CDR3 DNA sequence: TGTGCCATCAGTGAGACTATCAGCTCCTACGAGCAGTACTTC. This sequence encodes CAISETISSYEQYF.